This TCR beta chain was captured in a study of identical twins (dated by TCRdb to about 2016). Study-wide context: The study deep-sequenced TCR alpha and beta repertoires from monozygotic twins, unrelated adults of various ages and cord blood to test whether fetal clonotypes persist. To rule out contamination, the twin experiments were replicated at different times with different library preparation protocols. Paper-wide results and their limitations: In beta out-of-frame sequences, excess twin sharing was weaker, because having fewer shared sequences lowered the signal-to-noise ratio. Because the same donors could not be followed over many years, conclusions were based on cross-sectional statistical analysis. Recombination models systematically underestimated out-of-frame TCR alpha sharing in monozygotic twins but agreed with sharing between unrelated individuals. Abundant cord blood beta clonotypes had fewer insertions, young adult naive repertoires showed a similar but weaker trend, and memory repertoires showed no such trend. Zero-insertion analyses could be partly confounded by invariant T cells such as MAIT and iNKT, although diverse VJ usage argued against such confounding for most clonotypes. Out-of-frame TCR alpha sequences shared between twins showed an excess of low generation-probability sequences compared with coincidental sharing between unrelated individuals.

Only healthy Caucasian donors were included. The twin cohort consisted of three pairs of female monozygotic twins, all aged roughly 18 to 30 years. CD4+ and CD8+ T cell populations were isolated with positive isolation kits from Invitrogen. Library method: 5' RACE. These reads were obtained on an Illumina HiSeq 2000. A universal primer binding site was added through template switching, and the final cDNA carried a unique molecular identifier so that TCR cDNA molecules could be counted accurately. First-strand cDNA for TCR alpha and beta chains was synthesized from specific primers in the conserved constant-segment region. To control for contamination, every cDNA library was double barcoded, receiving both a SMART-Mk sample barcode and Illumina barcodes. TruSeq adapter sequences and Illumina sample barcodes were added in two successive PCR steps. The Illumina HiSeq platform was used with custom primers to sequence TCR alpha and beta cDNA libraries. In the original analysis: Raw reads were processed with MiGEC to extract unique molecular identifiers, and MiXCR was used to determine CDR3 positions. Recombination models were inferred per individual with the repgenHMM and IGoR tools using an EM algorithm. Shared clonotypes were analyzed with the tcR package in R, and sharing was normalized by the product of cloneset sizes. To study raw recombination free of thymic and clonal selection effects, out-of-frame nonproductive sequences were analyzed. TCRdb handled the public reads itself, with Q25 trimming in fastp and clone calling in MiXCR, and kept productive beta chains. Rows are combined by CDR3 protein, so each entry shows the most common genes and DNA. The V and J calls follow TCRdb's processing rather than the paper's. The sample yields roughly 490,000 distinct CDR3 sequences; approximately 14% were counted once. The ten largest clones take up 0.98% of the sample.

At the junction V is shortened by 1 base and J by 5 bases, with 12 bases in between. The CDR3 measures 14 amino acids from cysteine to phenylalanine. Of the read, only the CDR3 DNA is kept; its 42 bases are in frame from base 1. According to the germline V gene, CDR1 reads SGHVS and CDR2 reads FQNEAQ. With regard to this clonotype: Its antigen is not yet known. No clone much larger than this one lies a single base away; base qualities are absent.

The sample also formed part of further work on yellow fever vaccine responses in identical twins. Looking at the second paper: The T cell response to vaccination in identical twins was reported by the authors to appear partly convergent and partly personalized. In the study, vaccine-responding T cell clones were precisely tracked in identical twins.

The receptor comes from a woman under 30 in good health. Specimen: CD4+ T cells sorted from blood. Here the chain combines TRBV7-8 and TRBJ2-7, with no confidently assigned D gene. The CDR3 amino acid sequence is: CASSLGRASDEQYF. The base sequence is TGTGCCAGCAGCTTAGGTAGGGCGTCCGACGAGCAGTACTTC.